This T cell receptor (beta chain) comes out of a study of CD8 T cells in ankylosing spondylitis (dated 2017 in TCRdb). For the wider study: To find TCR variants linked to disease, the study profiled T cell receptor beta repertoires in ankylosing spondylitis patients and healthy donors. In total, the full study cohort was made up of 100 to 140 healthy donors and roughly 27 ankylosing spondylitis patients. Samples of peripheral blood were taken, and for ankylosing spondylitis patients, synovial fluid was collected as well. The study at large found these results: The disease-linked clones showed a CD8+ phenotype and occurred at relatively low frequencies in peripheral blood. The disease-linked clones were reported as significantly enriched in matched synovial fluid samples from ankylosing spondylitis patients. Some of the motif variants had been reported before in the synovial fluid and blood of reactive arthritis patients, a finding that suggests common disease-initiation mechanisms. Blood from ankylosing spondylitis patients appeared to be characterized by a TCR beta motif composed of eight or nine highly homologous amino acid variants.

Concerning this clonotype itself: Its antigen specificity is not known. Base qualities were left out, and no much larger clone turns up one base away.

These reads were obtained on an Illumina HiSeq 2500. Quantitative 5'-RACE with molecular barcodes was the method used to prepare the TCR beta libraries. The authors processed their data as follows. To identify disease-linked TCR variants, a new computational method was used, one built on a probabilistic model of VDJ rearrangement. TCRdb handled the public reads itself, with Q25 trimming in fastp and clone calling in MiXCR, and kept productive beta chains. Records with the same CDR3 protein are collapsed into one entry carrying the most frequent genes and DNA. What appears here as the V and J calls and clone size reflects TCRdb's work, not the paper's. This sample lists about 510,000 distinct CDR3 sequences; about 5.4% were detected once. The ten largest clones add up to under 4.5% of the sample. CDR1 and CDR2, looked up from the germline V gene, are SGHTA and FQGNSA. Trimming takes 5 bases from V and 1 base from J, and the germline ends sit 17 bases apart. The CDR3 runs 16 amino acids, cysteine and phenylalanine included. Only the CDR3 DNA is retained, 48 bases long and in frame from the first base.

Input material: blood, either unsorted or a sorted T cell fraction (not recorded which). The receptor's source is a male donor with ankylosing spondylitis. This sequence uses TRBV7-2 and TRBJ2-5; the D region possibly corresponds to TRBD2 (6 bases align). The nucleotides read TGTGCCAGCAGCCCCCCCACTACAGCGGGCCAAGAGACCCAGTACTTC. Its amino acids are CASSPPTTAGQETQYF.